The source of this T cell receptor beta chain is a study of T cells after posttransplantation cyclophosphamide. Study-wide findings and caveats: After PTCy, TRB diversity resembled that of CNI/methotrexate controls. Donor-recipient repertoire similarity was low at 1-2 months, rising over year one. Tissue-infiltrating T cells from skin or gut overlapped little with blood T cells.

The CDR3 is 16 amino acids. V lost 3 bases and J lost 3; bases outside the gene matches: 6. Germline values: CDR1 KGHSH, CDR2 LQKENI. As regards this clone: Its antigen is currently unknown.

Data came from immunoSEQ multiplex PCR; TCRdb stores just in-frame clones and leaves some out. There are 2,500 to 3,500 clones in the sample, none observed a single time. Treatment was busulfan-fludarabine conditioning, a marrow graft, and cyclophosphamide on days +3 and +4. The material sequenced was PBMCs, taken after allogeneic stem cell transplant with posttransplant cyclophosphamide. V usage is TRBV18 and J usage is TRBJ1-1; the match to TRBD1 covers 11 bases. This clonotype was obtained from a female patient between 55 and 75 years old who received an allogeneic stem cell transplant from a related donor and was CMV-positive. Some T cells may have originated in the graft donor. CDR3 coding DNA: TGTGCCAGCTCACCTAGGACAGGGGGCAGAGACACTGAAGCTTTCTTT. It translates to CASSPRTGGRDTEAFF.